This TCR beta chain was recorded in a study of blood T cell repertoires in COVID-19. Generated by immunoSEQ multiplex PCR, the TCRdb table keeps only in-frame clones and is missing some. The sample records 230,000 or so clones, roughly 80% being singletons. Trimming removed 7 bases from V and 0 bases from J, with 12 bases in between. The CDR3 covers 15 residues. The germline V gene encodes CDR1 SGHTA and CDR2 FQGNSA. The chain uses TRBV7-2 and TRBJ2-2, with D possibly being TRBD2 (6 bases). Sequencing input: PBMCs or T cells enriched from blood (not recorded which). This receptor was taken from a man between 50 and 59 years old who had recovered from COVID-19. The CDR3 nucleotides read TGTGCCAGCAACCGGGGGTTCGCGAACACCGGGGAGCTGTTTTTT. Amino acids: CASNRGFANTGELFF.